These 30 T cell receptor beta chains came from one sample sequenced in a study of blood T cells in healthy people across ages. A J-beta primer mix and a sample-barcoded 5' primer were used in a second PCR of about 6 to 12 cycles. TCRdb reprocessed the 5' RACE reads with MiXCR, giving one entry per CDR3 protein. The table includes around 1.1 million distinct CDR3 sequences, more than 30% detected once. Input material: blood. The receptors here all came from a man aged 18 to 29 in good health.

The table lists this clonotype with a few counts. The rearrangement joins TRBV5-1 to TRBJ2-4; D not certain. Deletions cut 0 bases from V and 5 bases from J, with 3 bases between. Germline V gene sequence: CDR1 SGHRS, CDR2 YFSETQ. CDR3 length equals 12 residues. CDR3 nucleotide sequence: TGCGCCAGCAGCTTGGATGAAAACATTCAGTACTTC. Translated: CASSLDENIQYF.

The chain couples TRBV6-6 to TRBJ2-7, with TRBD2 matching 9 bases. The germline CDR1 and CDR2 sequences are MNHNY and SVGAGI (reference sequence). The CDR3 runs 13 residues. V shed 5 bases and J 7 bases; nucleotides not matched to a gene: 6. CDR3 in amino acids: CASSPGTSTEQYF. As DNA, the CDR3 is TGTGCCAGCAGTCCTGGGACTAGCACGGAGCAGTACTTC.

The V gene is TRBV28, the J gene TRBJ2-5; 8 bases map to TRBD1. The CDR3 length is 14 residues. Per germline, CDR1 MDHEN and CDR2 SYDVKM. V gave up 4 bases and J gave up 5 bases; unmatched junction bases: 6. The CDR3 bases are TGTGCCAGCAGTTCCACAGGGGGATGGGAGACCCAGTACTTC. Amino acids: CASSSTGGWETQYF.

The gene calls are TRBV20-1 and TRBJ1-6, with D possibly being TRBD1 (5 bases). V was clipped by 4 bases and J by 10 bases, with 23 bases between them. This CDR3 spans 16 amino acids. CDR1 and CDR2 (germline): DFQATT, SNEGSKA (reference sequence). The CDR3 reads CSATTSGLIGRSPLHF. In DNA form, the CDR3 reads TGCAGTGCTACTACGTCAGGGTTGATCGGGAGGTCACCCCTCCACTTT.

To note about this clonotype: A much larger clone lies one base from this, so it may be a read error. The chain recombines TRBV20-1 with TRBJ2-3; 9 bases match TRBD1. V trimming: 4 bases; J trimming: 4 bases; junction bases outside the gene matches: 6. Germline V gene lookup returns CDR1 DFQATT and CDR2 SNEGSKA (reference sequence). The CDR3 length is 14 residues. CDR3 protein: CSAMDRGFSDTQYF. The CDR3 DNA is TGCAGTGCTATGGACAGGGGTTTTTCAGATACGCAGTATTTT.

A few counts support this clonotype. V gene TRBV4-2 combines with J gene TRBJ1-1, with TRBD1 matching 7 bases. From germline, CDR1 is LGHNA and CDR2 YNFKEQ. The V and J ends lost 1 base and 5 bases, in that order; junction bases with no gene match: 7. CDR3 length: 15 residues. CDR3 sequence reads: CASSQGNRGRTEAFF. Written as DNA, the CDR3 is TGTGCCAGCAGCCAAGGTAACAGGGGTCGGACTGAAGCTTTCTTT.

In this sample, this clonotype turned up a few times. The genes are TRBV6-2 or TRBV6-3 and TRBJ2-1; weak D call: TRBD2 (6 bases). CDR3 length equals 16 residues. V was shortened by 4 bases and J by 4 bases, with 17 bases between the two germline ends. The germline CDR1 and CDR2 sequences are MNHEY and SVGEGT. The CDR3 DNA is TGTGCCAGCAGTTCCCACGGGACTGACGATTACAATGAGCAGTTCTTC. It encodes CASSSHGTDDYNEQFF.

Of note for this clonotype: A read error may account for a junction end that differs from germline. This chain joins TRBV6-1 and TRBJ2-4; D perhaps matches TRBD2 (6 bases). Gene TRBJ2-5 matches the end of the DNA better, so the J call may be wrong. Germline loops: CDR1 MNHNS, CDR2 SASEGT. The CDR3 sequence is 14 residues long. CDR3 coding DNA: TGCGCCAGCACCATGCGGAGGGTGGAAGAGACCCAGTACTTC. As protein: CASTMRRVEETQYF.

There are a few counts of this clonotype. The chain employs TRBV15 and TRBJ2-7; a possible D gene is TRBD2 (5 bases). V gave up 8 bases and J gave up 7 bases, with 15 bases separating them. The CDR3 loop spans 12 amino acids. The germline V gene has CDR1 LNHNV and CDR2 YYDKDF (reference sequence). CDR3 bases: TGTGCCACCTCGACTACATTCCATGAGCAGTACTTC. This translates into CATSTTFHEQYF.

The chain is built from TRBV5-1 and TRBJ1-5; possible D gene TRBD1, 6 bases. Trimming took off 3 bases at V and 8 bases at J, with 12 bases between the two ends. In germline, CDR1 is SGHRS, CDR2 YFSETQ. CDR3 length: 13 residues. The CDR3 region is CASSSEGGKPQHF. The CDR3 DNA reads as TGCGCCAGCAGCTCTGAGGGGGGGAAGCCCCAGCATTTT.

In its sample, this clonotype was seen a few times. This rearrangement joins TRBV20-1 to TRBJ1-2; D is uncertain. Germline CDR1 and CDR2: DFQATT and SNEGSKA (reference sequence). Between the trimmed V and J ends, which lost 0 bases and 8 bases, there was a span of 10 bases. This CDR3 spans 12 amino acids. CDR3 sequence (DNA): TGCAGTGCTAGAGATGGGAAAAGAGGCTACACCTTC. Translation: CSARDGKRGYTF.

This sequence joins TRBV4-3 and TRBJ2-1; possible D gene TRBD1, 5 bases. The germline gives CDR1 LGHNA, CDR2 YSLEER. The CDR3 length is 15 residues. Deletions cut 2 bases from V and 10 bases from J, with 18 bases between. Written as DNA, the CDR3 is TGCGCCAGCAGCCAATTACCAGACAGCGATGTGGAGCAGTTCTTC. Residues: CASSQLPDSDVEQFF.

On this clonotype: Its ends do not fully match the called genes, so a read error is possible. The CDR3 DNA reads TGTGCCAGCAGCCCAGGACAGGGGAACACTGAAGTTTTCTTT. Translated: CASSPGQGNTEVFF. This chain uses TRBV7-6 with TRBJ1-1; 9 nucleotides line up with TRBD1. This CDR3 contains 14 residues. CDR1 is SGHVS, CDR2 FNYEAQ, per germline.

This clonotype was recorded a few times. The chain is built from TRBV6-2 or TRBV6-3 and TRBJ1-4; D may be TRBD1 (5 bases). The V and J ends lost 8 bases and 0 bases respectively, with 19 bases between them. The CDR3 covers 17 residues. CDR1 and CDR2 from the germline V gene are MNHEY and SVGEGT. The CDR3 region is CASAPQARYATNEKLFF. As DNA, the CDR3 is TGTGCCAGCGCCCCACAGGCGAGATATGCAACTAATGAAAAACTGTTTTTT.

As DNA, the CDR3 is TGTGCCAGCTCACCGGGGGAGACTTCCCATTATGGCTACACCTTC. Residues: CASSPGETSHYGYTF. The J gene is TRBJ1-2, the V gene TRBV18; a possible D gene is TRBD1 (5 bases). The CDR3 is 15 amino acids. The V and J ends lost 3 bases and 5 bases respectively, with 16 bases between them. Germline loops: CDR1 KGHSH, CDR2 LQKENI. Based on the CDR3 plus reference TRBV18 and TRBJ1-2, the full variable domain is NAGVMQNPRHLVRRRGQEARLRCSPMKGHSHVYWYRQLPEEGLKFMVYLQKENIIDESGMPKERFSAEFPKEGPSILRIQQVVRGDSAAYFCASSPGETSHYGYTFGSGTRLTVV.

This clonotype appeared a few times. V is TRBV5-8 and J is TRBJ2-3, with D unresolved. The CDR3 totals 17 residues. Germline V gene data show CDR1 as SGHTS and CDR2 as YDEGEE. V lost 4 bases and J lost 0, with 18 bases in between. CDR3 DNA: TGTGCCAGCAGCCCAGTCCTGAAGGGTTCGAGCACAGATACGCAGTATTTT. Encoded protein: CASSPVLKGSSTDTQYF.

The chain links TRBV6-2 or TRBV6-3 to TRBJ1-6; 7 bases agree with TRBD1. The V and J ends lost 7 bases and 4 bases, in that order; junction bases with no gene match: 1. Germline-derived CDR1 and CDR2 are MNHEY and SVGEGT. This CDR3 has 13 residues. Here the CDR3 DNA reads TGTGCCAGCATGGGACAGTATAATTCACCCCTCCACTTT. Its protein product is CASMGQYNSPLHF.

The chain combines TRBV20-1 with TRBJ1-1; TRBD1 might be the D (5 bases). The CDR3 is made up of 13 amino acids. The ends were cut back, 1 base at V and 6 bases at J, with 12 bases in the middle. Germline assignment: CDR1 DFQATT and CDR2 SNEGSKA (reference sequence). As DNA, the CDR3 is TGCAGTGCTAGAGGTCTAAGGGACGCTGAAGCTTTCTTT. Translation gives CSARGLRDAEAFF.

This clonotype was seen a few times. This chain connects TRBV7-9 to TRBJ2-4, with D perhaps assigned TRBD1 or TRBD2 (5 bases each). Trimming stripped 7 bases from V and 13 bases from J, with 14 bases between. The CDR3 loop spans 11 amino acids. CDR1 SEHNR and CDR2 FQNEAQ come from the germline V gene (reference sequence). The CDR3 DNA sequence: TGTGCCAGCACCGTCAGAGGGGAGCAGTACTTC. This codes for CASTVRGEQYF.

This clonotype was counted a few times. The chain couples TRBV5-1 to TRBJ2-3, with TRBD2 as a possible D gene (6 bases). This CDR3 comprises 15 residues. V dropped 0 bases and J dropped 1 base, with 9 bases sitting between them. Germline lookup yields CDR1 SGHRS and CDR2 YFSETQ. CDR3 DNA sequence: TGCGCCAGCAGCTTGGAGTCTAGCGGCACAGATACGCAGTATTTT. Its protein product is CASSLESSGTDTQYF. Combining the CDR3 with reference TRBV5-1 and TRBJ2-3 gives the whole variable domain KAGVTQTPRYLIKTRGQQVTLSCSPISGHRSVSWYQQTPGQGLQFLFEYFSETQRNKGNFPGRFSGRQFSNSRSEMNVSTLELGDSALYLCASSLESSGTDTQYFGPGTRLTVL.

This chain uses TRBV6-6 with TRBJ1-1; D unclear. This CDR3 is built from 12 residues. From germline, CDR1 is MNHNY and CDR2 SVGAGI (reference sequence). Trimming left V 7 bases short and J 4 bases short, with 10 bases between. The CDR3 sequence is CASTQGSTEAFF. CDR3 bases: TGTGCCAGCACCCAAGGGAGCACTGAAGCTTTCTTT.

This clonotype was observed a handful of times. This rearrangement joins TRBV28 to TRBJ1-2; a possible D gene is TRBD1 (5 bases). Germline values: CDR1 MDHEN, CDR2 SYDVKM. The CDR3 is 13 amino acids. Between the trimmed V and J ends, which lost 5 bases and 8 bases, there was a span of 15 bases. The CDR3 is CASSGTGAEGYTF. CDR3 bases: TGTGCCAGCAGTGGAACAGGTGCGGAAGGCTACACCTTC.

V and J are TRBV7-2 and TRBJ2-6; 7 bases fit TRBD1. Germline V lookup: CDR1 SGHTA, CDR2 FQGNSA. The V segment lost 3 bases and the J segment 0 bases; nucleotides outside the gene matches: 5. The CDR3 loop spans 17 amino acids. CDR3 region: CASSFPGQFSGANVLTF. The CDR3 coding sequence is TGTGCCAGCAGCTTTCCGGGACAGTTCTCTGGGGCCAACGTCCTGACTTTC.

The J gene is TRBJ1-1, the V gene TRBV14, with D possibly matching TRBD1 (6 bases). Trimming took 7 bases from V and 9 from J, leaving 30 bases between them. Germline V gene lookup returns CDR1 SGHDN and CDR2 FVKESK. The CDR3 is 17 amino acids. DNA for the CDR3: TGTGCCAGCACCTCGATCCAGGGGACCAGGGAAGTGCATAAAGCTTTCTTT. It yields the protein CASTSIQGTREVHKAFF.

The rearrangement links TRBV9 to TRBJ1-1; D call uncertain. V shed 1 base and J shed 7 bases, with 14 bases lying between them. The CDR3 loop spans 14 amino acids. Germline V CDR1 and CDR2: SGDLS, YYNGEE. The CDR3 DNA is TGTGCCAGCAGCGTACAGCCATCTGAGAGTGAAGCTTTCTTT. Encoded protein: CASSVQPSESEAFF.

There are a few counts of this clonotype. The chain is built from TRBV11-2 and TRBJ2-1; possibly TRBD1 for D (7 bases). V was trimmed by 5 bases and J by 4 bases, leaving 15 bases between them. CDR3 length equals 15 residues. From germline, CDR1 is SGHAT and CDR2 FQNNGV. The CDR3, as DNA: TGTGCCAGCAGCCAGGGGGGACAGATGTACAATGAGCAGTTCTTC. The encoded protein is CASSQGGQMYNEQFF.

This clonotype was recorded a few times. The chain employs TRBV7-2 and TRBJ2-1; D might be TRBD2 (5 bases). Per germline, CDR1 SGHTA and CDR2 FQGNSA. V was shortened by 0 bases and J by 15 bases, with 12 bases between the two germline ends. This CDR3 region has 12 residues. The CDR3 is CASSLAGRQAFF. The CDR3 nucleotides read TGTGCCAGCAGCTTAGCGGGGAGACAAGCGTTCTTC.

CDR3 loop: CASSLTRDKGYEQYF. The DNA for the CDR3 is TGTGCCAGCAGCTTGACTCGGGACAAGGGGTACGAGCAGTACTTC. The chain is built from TRBV5-4 and TRBJ2-7, with D possibly being TRBD1 (6 bases). The CDR3 has 15 amino acids. The V end was cut by 1 base, the J end by 4 bases, with 15 bases between. Germline values: CDR1 SGHNT, CDR2 YYREEE (reference sequence).

The chain joins TRBV9 to TRBJ2-3, with 9 nucleotides matching TRBD2. Per germline, CDR1 SGDLS and CDR2 YYNGEE. There are 14 residues in the CDR3. The J segment lost 7 bases and the V segment lost 3 bases, leaving 6 bases of the junction unmatched. CDR3 sequence: CASSATGTSHTQYF. The CDR3 bases are TGTGCCAGCAGCGCAACCGGGACTAGCCATACGCAGTATTTT. The variable domain in full, with the rest retrieved from reference TRBV9 and TRBJ2-3, is DSGVTQTPKHLITATGQRVTLRCSPRSGDLSVYWYQQSLDQGLQFLIQYYNGEERAKGNILERFSAQQFPDLHSELNLSSLELGDSALYFCASSATGTSHTQYFGPGTRLTVL.

This clonotype was observed a few times. This sequence joins TRBV4-1 and TRBJ1-2; D might be TRBD1 (5 bases). The CDR3 is 16 residues long. Germline V gene lookup returns CDR1 MGHRA and CDR2 YSYEKL. The V end was cut by 4 bases, the J end by 0 bases, with 15 bases between. The CDR3 sequence is CASSRDPGLANYGYTF. The CDR3 bases are TGCGCCAGCAGCCGTGACCCGGGGCTAGCTAACTATGGCTACACCTTC.